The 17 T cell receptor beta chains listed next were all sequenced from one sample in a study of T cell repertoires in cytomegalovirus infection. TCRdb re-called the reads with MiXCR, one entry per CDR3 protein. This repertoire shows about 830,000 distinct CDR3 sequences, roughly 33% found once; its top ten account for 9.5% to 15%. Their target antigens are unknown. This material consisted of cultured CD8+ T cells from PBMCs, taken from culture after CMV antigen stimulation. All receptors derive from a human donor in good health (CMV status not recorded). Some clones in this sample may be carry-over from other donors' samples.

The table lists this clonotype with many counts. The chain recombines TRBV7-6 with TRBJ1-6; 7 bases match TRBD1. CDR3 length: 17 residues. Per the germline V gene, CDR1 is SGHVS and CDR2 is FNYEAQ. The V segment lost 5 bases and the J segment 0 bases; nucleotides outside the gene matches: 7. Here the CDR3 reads CASSVGTESSYNSPLHF. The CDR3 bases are TGTGCCAGCAGCGTCGGGACAGAGAGCTCCTATAATTCACCCCTCCACTTT.

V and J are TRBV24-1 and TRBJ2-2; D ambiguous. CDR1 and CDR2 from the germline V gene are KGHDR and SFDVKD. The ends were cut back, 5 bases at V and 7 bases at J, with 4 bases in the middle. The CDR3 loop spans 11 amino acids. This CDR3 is CATSVDGELFF. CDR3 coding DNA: TGTGCCACCAGTGTGGACGGGGAGCTGTTTTTT.

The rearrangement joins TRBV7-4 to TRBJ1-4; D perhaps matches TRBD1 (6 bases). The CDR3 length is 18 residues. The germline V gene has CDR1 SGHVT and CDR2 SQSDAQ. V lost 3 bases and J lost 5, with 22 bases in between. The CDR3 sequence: CASSFWGAKDLRNEKLFF. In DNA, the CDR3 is TGTGCCAGCAGCTTTTGGGGGGCTAAGGACTTACGGAATGAAAAACTGTTTTTT.

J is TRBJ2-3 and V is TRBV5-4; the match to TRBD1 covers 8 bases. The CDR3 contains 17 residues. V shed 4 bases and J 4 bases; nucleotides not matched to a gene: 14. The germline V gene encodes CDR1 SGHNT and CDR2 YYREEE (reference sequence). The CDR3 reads CASSKFGQGKFSDTQYF. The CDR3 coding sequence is TGTGCCAGCAGCAAATTTGGACAGGGAAAGTTCTCAGATACGCAGTATTTT.

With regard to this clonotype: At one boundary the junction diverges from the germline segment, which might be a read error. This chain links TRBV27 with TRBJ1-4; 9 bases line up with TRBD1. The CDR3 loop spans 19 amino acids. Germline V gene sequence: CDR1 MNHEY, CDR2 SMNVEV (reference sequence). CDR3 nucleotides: TGTGCCAGCAGTCCCACCGGTCCGGGACAGGGATTACCCCATGAAAAGCTGTTTTTT. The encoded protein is CASSPTGPGQGLPHEKLFF.

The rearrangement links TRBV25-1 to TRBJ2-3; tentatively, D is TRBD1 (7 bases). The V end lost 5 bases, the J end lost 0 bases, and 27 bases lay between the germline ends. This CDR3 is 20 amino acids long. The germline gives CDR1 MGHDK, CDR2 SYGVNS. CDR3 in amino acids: CASSTGGDSPSLSSTDTQYF. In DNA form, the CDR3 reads TGTGCCAGCAGTACCGGAGGGGACAGCCCTAGCCTCTCTAGCACAGATACGCAGTATTTT.

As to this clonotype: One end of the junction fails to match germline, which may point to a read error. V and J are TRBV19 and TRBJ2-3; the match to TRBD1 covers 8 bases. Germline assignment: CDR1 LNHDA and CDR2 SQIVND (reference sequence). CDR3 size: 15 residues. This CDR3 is CTSSIKTGATDTQYF. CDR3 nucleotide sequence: TGTACCAGTAGTATAAAGACAGGGGCCACAGATACGCAGTATTTT.

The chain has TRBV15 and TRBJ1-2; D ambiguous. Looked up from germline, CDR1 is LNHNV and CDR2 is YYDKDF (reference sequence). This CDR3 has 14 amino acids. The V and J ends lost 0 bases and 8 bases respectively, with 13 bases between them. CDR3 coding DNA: TGTGCCACCAGCAGAGAGGGAGCGGATGGAGGCTACACCTTC. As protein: CATSREGADGGYTF.

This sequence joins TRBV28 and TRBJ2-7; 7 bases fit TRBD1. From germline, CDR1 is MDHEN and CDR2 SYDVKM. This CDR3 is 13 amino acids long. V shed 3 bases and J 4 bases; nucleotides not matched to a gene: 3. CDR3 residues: CASSLDRWYEQYV. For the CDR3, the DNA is TGTGCCAGCAGTTTGGACAGGTGGTACGAGCAGTACGTC.

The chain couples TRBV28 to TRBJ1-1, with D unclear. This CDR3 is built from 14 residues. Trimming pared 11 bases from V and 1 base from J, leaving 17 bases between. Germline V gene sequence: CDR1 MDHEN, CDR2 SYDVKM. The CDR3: CAAVQSGQNTEAFF. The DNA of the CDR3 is TGTGCCGCGGTTCAGTCGGGCCAGAACACTGAAGCTTTCTTT.

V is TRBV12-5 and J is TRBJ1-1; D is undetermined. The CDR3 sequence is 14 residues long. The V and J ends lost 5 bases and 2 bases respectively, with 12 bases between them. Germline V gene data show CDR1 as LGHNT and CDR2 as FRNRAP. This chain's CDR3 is CASGPDRRNTEAFF. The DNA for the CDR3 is TGTGCTAGTGGTCCGGACCGGAGAAACACTGAAGCTTTCTTT.

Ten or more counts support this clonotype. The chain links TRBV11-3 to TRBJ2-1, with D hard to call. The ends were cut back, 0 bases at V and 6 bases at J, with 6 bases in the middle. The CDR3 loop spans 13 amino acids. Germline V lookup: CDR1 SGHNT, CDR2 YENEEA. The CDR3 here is CASSLDSPNEQFF. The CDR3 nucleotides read TGTGCCAGCAGCTTAGACAGCCCCAATGAGCAGTTCTTC.

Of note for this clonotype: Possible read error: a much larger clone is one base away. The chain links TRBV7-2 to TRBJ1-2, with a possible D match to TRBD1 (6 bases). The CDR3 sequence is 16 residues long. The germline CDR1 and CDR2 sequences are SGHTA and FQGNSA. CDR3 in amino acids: CASSPNPSGVGYAYTF. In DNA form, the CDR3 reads TGTGCCAGCAGCCCCAACCCATCAGGGGTCGGCTATGCCTACACCTTC. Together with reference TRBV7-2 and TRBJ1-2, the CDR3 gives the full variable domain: GAGVSQSPSNKVTEKGKDVELRCDPISGHTALYWYRQSLGQGLEFLIYFQGNSAPDKSGLPSDRFSAERTGGSVSTLTIQRTQQEDSAVYLCASSPNPSGVGYAYTFGSGTRLTVV.

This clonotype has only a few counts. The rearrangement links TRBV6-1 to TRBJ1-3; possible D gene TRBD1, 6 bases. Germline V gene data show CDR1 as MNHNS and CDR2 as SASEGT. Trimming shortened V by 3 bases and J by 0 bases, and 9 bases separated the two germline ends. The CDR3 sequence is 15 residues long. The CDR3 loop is CASSDGTPSGNTIYF. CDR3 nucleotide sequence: TGTGCCAGCAGTGACGGGACACCCTCTGGAAACACCATATATTTT.

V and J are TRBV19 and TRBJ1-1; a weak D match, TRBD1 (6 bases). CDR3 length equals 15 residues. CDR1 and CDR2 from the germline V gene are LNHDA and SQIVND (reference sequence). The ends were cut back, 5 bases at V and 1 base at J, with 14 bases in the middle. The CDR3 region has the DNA TGTGCCAGTAGTGGGGGACAATTCGGGAACACTGAAGCTTTCTTT. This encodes CASSGGQFGNTEAFF.

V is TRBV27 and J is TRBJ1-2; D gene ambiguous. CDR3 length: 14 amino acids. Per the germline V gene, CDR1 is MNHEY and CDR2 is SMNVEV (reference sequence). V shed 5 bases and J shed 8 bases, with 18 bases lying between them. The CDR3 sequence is CASSPGGLSEGYTF. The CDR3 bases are TGTGCCAGCAGTCCGGGAGGCTTATCGGAGGGCTACACCTTC.

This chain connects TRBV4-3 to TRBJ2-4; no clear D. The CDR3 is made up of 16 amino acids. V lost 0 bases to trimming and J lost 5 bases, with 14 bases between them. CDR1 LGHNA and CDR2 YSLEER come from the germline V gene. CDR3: CASSQDLGWPENIQYF. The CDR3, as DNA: TGCGCCAGCAGCCAAGATCTGGGGTGGCCCGAAAACATTCAGTACTTC.